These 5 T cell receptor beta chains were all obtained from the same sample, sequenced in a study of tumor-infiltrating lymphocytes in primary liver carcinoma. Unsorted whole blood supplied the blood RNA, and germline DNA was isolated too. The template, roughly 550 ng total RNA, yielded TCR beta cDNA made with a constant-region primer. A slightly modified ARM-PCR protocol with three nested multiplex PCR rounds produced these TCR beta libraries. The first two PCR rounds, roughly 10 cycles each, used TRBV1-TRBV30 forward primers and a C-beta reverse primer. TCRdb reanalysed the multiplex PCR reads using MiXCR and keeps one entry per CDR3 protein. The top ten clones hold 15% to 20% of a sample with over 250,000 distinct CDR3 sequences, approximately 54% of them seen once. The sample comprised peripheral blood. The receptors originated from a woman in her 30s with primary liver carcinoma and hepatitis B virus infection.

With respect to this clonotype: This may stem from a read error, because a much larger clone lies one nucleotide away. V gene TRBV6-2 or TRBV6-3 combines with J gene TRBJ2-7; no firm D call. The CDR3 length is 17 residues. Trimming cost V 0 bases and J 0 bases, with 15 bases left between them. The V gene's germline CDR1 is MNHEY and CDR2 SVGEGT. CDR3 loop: CASSYSVVVGSSYEQYF. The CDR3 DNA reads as TGTGCCAGCAGTTACTCGGTTGTGGTCGGAAGCTCCTACGAGCAGTACTTC.

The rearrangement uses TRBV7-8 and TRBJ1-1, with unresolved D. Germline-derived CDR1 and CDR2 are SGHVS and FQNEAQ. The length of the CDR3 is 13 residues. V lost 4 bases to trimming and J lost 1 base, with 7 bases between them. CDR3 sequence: CASSWVRNTEAFF. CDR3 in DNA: TGTGCCAGCAGCTGGGTACGGAACACTGAAGCTTTCTTT.

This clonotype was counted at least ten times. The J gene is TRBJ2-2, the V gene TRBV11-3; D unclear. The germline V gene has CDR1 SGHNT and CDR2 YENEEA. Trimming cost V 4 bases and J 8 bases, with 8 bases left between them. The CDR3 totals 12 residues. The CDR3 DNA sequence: TGTGCCAGCAGCTCTCCACAGGGGGAGCTGTTTTTT. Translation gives CASSSPQGELFF.

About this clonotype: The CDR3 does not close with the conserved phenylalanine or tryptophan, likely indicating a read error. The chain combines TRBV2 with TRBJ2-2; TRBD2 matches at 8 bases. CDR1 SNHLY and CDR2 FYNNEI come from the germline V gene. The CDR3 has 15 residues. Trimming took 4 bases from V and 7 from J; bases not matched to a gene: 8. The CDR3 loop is CASSGTSGGIGELFL. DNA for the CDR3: TGTGCCAGCAGTGGAACTAGCGGAGGGATCGGGGAGCTGTTTCTT.

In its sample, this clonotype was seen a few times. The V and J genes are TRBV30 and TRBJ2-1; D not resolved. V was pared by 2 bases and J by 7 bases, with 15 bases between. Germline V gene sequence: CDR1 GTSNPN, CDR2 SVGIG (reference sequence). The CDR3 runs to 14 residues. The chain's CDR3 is CAWSPVTIGNEQFF. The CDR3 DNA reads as TGTGCCTGGAGTCCGGTGACGATAGGAAATGAGCAGTTCTTC. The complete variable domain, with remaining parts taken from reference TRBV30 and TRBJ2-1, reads SQTIHQWPATLVQPVGSPLSLECTVEGTSNPNLYWYRQAAGRGLQLLFYSVGIGQISSEVPQNLSASRPQDRQFILSSKKLLLSDSGFYLCAWSPVTIGNEQFFGPGTRLTVL.